These T cell receptor beta chains were read from a single sample in a study of OX40 agonist ivuxolimab in advanced cancers. Libraries were prepared by immunoSEQ multiplex PCR; TCRdb keeps only in-frame clonotypes and omits some of them. Counted here are about 89,000 clones, 70% to 90% occurring once; the ten biggest clones make up approximately 0.26%. The sample was CD4+ or CD8+ T cells sorted from blood, taken in a trial of the OX40 agonist ivuxolimab. Every receptor here comes from an adult with an advanced solid tumor such as melanoma, head and neck, liver or kidney cancer. CDR3s include the opening cysteine and the closing phenylalanine or tryptophan. D genes are given only for firm matches. A clone size is listed for some rows: how often the clone was seen (once, few, many), or a class if it is expanded.

clone_size: .
j_call: TRBJ2-2
v_call: TRBV11-3
d_call: .
cdr3_aa: CASSPGGRDTGELFF
cdr3_nt: TGTGCCAGCTCCCCGGGGGGCCGGGACACCGGGGAGCTGTTTTTT

clone_size: .
j_call: TRBJ2-7
v_call: TRBV7-2
d_call: .
cdr3_aa: CASSSRQINYEQYF
cdr3_nt: TGTGCCAGCAGCTCACGACAGATAAACTACGAGCAGTACTTC

clone_size: .
j_call: TRBJ2-2
v_call: TRBV9
d_call: .
cdr3_aa: CASSVDGDTGELFF
cdr3_nt: TGTGCCAGCAGCGTAGACGGGGACACCGGGGAGCTGTTTTTT

clone_size: .
j_call: TRBJ2-7
v_call: TRBV4-3
d_call: .
cdr3_aa: CASSQWVENYEQYF
cdr3_nt: TGCGCCAGCAGTCAGTGGGTGGAAAACTACGAGCAGTACTTC

clone_size: .
j_call: TRBJ2-5
v_call: TRBV4-1
d_call: TRBD2
cdr3_aa: CASSLGTSGGGTQETQYF
cdr3_nt: TGCGCCAGCAGCCTCGGGACTAGCGGGGGTGGAACCCAAGAGACCCAGTACTTC

clone_size: .
j_call: TRBJ1-2
v_call: TRBV14
d_call: TRBD1
cdr3_aa: CASSQDGRGRGYGYTF
cdr3_nt: TGTGCCAGCAGCCAAGATGGGAGGGGGCGAGGTTATGGCTACACCTTC

clone_size: .
j_call: TRBJ1-2
v_call: TRBV6-1
d_call: TRBD1
cdr3_aa: CASSDRGPGRGYTF
cdr3_nt: TGTGCCAGCTCCGACAGGGGGCCCGGCAGGGGCTACACCTTC

clone_size: .
j_call: TRBJ2-4
v_call: TRBV30
d_call: .
cdr3_aa: CAWSVPRAGGNIQYF
cdr3_nt: TGTGCCTGGAGTGTACCCAGGGCAGGAGGAAACATTCAGTACTTC

clone_size: .
j_call: TRBJ2-1
v_call: TRBV30
d_call: .
cdr3_aa: CAWSVRGGAEQFF
cdr3_nt: TGTGCCTGGAGTGTACGGGGCGGGGCTGAGCAGTTCTTC

clone_size: .
j_call: TRBJ2-1
v_call: TRBV12-5
d_call: .
cdr3_aa: CASGLPADYNEQFF
cdr3_nt: TGTGCTAGTGGTTTGCCGGCTGATTACAATGAGCAGTTCTTC

clone_size: once
j_call: TRBJ2-2
v_call: TRBV19
d_call: .
cdr3_aa: CASSIVRGHNGELFF
cdr3_nt: TGTGCCAGTAGTATAGTAAGGGGACATAACGGGGAGCTGTTTTTT